Each of the 4 T cell receptor beta chains below was sequenced from the same sample in a study of tissue T cells after allogeneic stem cell transplantation. This table comes from immunoSEQ multiplex PCR, and its TCRdb copy is limited to in-frame clones, with some not included. The table lists more than 20,000 clones, about 90% of them singletons. Sequencing used blood, obtained before transplantation. These receptors originate from a male donor older than 55 who later had graft-versus-host disease after an allogeneic stem cell transplant.

The chain links TRBV2 to TRBJ2-3; tentative D call: TRBD1 (5 bases). Trimming took 5 bases from V and 10 from J, leaving 10 bases between them. Germline V gene sequence: CDR1 SNHLY, CDR2 FYNNEI. The CDR3 totals 11 residues. CDR3 DNA: TGTGCCAGCAGTACAGGTTCTTCGCAGTATTTT. Residues: CASSTGSSQYF.

This rearrangement joins TRBV4-1 to TRBJ2-5; D unclear. V was cut by 2 bases and J by 2 bases, with 27 bases left in between. CDR1 MGHRA and CDR2 YSYEKL come from the germline V gene. The CDR3 length is 20 residues. The CDR3 sequence is CASSQRRRSLGKTLQETQYF. The CDR3 DNA follows: TGCGCCAGCAGCCAAAGGCGAAGGTCTCTTGGGAAGACCTTACAAGAGACCCAGTACTTC.

The chain recombines TRBV18 with TRBJ2-2, with D possibly TRBD2 on 5 matching bases. CDR1 is KGHSH, CDR2 LQKENI, per germline. This CDR3 region has 16 residues. Trimming took off 2 bases at V and 2 bases at J, with 12 bases between the two ends. The CDR3 here is CASSPGRGGNTGELFF. In DNA form, the CDR3 reads TGTGCCAGCTCACCAGGTCGTGGAGGAAACACCGGGGAGCTGTTTTTT.

The chain is built from TRBV28 and TRBJ1-2; D uncertain. Trimming pared 6 bases from V and 2 bases from J, leaving 16 bases between. Germline values: CDR1 MDHEN, CDR2 SYDVKM. The CDR3 is 15 amino acids. The CDR3 nucleotides are TGTGCCAGCAGCCCTCGCCCCACCCCAAACTATGGCTACACCTTC. Encoded protein: CASSPRPTPNYGYTF.